This TCR beta chain originates from a study of OX40 agonist ivuxolimab in advanced cancers. Trimming cost V 6 bases and J 2 bases, with 17 bases left between them. CDR1 and CDR2 from the germline V gene are MNHNY and SVGAGI (reference sequence). The CDR3 is 15 amino acids. Autoimmune disease history or systemic immunosuppression was exclusionary. Sequenced by immunoSEQ multiplex PCR; TCRdb stores in-frame clones only, minus some. The sample records approximately 100,000 clones, 70% to 90% being singletons. The sample here was CD4+ or CD8+ T cells sorted from blood, taken in a trial of the OX40 agonist ivuxolimab. The receptor's source is an adult with an advanced solid tumor such as melanoma, head and neck, liver or kidney cancer. The rearrangement joins TRBV6-6 to TRBJ2-7; D remains ambiguous. The CDR3 is CASRRWQDRPYEQYF. In DNA, the CDR3 is TGTGCCAGCAGGCGTTGGCAAGACCGTCCCTACGAGCAGTACTTC.